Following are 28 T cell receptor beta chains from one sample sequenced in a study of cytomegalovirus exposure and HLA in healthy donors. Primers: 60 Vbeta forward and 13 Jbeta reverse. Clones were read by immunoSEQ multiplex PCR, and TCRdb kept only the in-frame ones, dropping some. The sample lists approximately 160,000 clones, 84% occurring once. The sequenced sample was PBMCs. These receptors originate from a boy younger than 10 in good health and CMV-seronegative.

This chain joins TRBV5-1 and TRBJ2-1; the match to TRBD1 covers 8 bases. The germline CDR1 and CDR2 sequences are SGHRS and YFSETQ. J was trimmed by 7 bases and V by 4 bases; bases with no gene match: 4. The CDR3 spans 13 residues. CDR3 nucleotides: TGCGCCAGCAGCGGCTACAGGGGGAATGAGCAGTTCTTC. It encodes CASSGYRGNEQFF.

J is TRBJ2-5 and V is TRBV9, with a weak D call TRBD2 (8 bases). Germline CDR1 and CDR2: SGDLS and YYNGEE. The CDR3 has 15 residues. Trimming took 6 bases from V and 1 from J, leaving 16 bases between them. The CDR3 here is CASNPGGTVQETQYF. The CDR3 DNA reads TGTGCCAGCAATCCGGGGGGGACAGTCCAAGAGACCCAGTACTTC.

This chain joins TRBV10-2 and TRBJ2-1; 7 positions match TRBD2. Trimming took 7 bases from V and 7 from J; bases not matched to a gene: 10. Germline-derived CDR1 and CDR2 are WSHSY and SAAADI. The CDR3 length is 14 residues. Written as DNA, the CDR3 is TGCGCCAGCACCAGAGGGCGGGAGAGAAATGAGCAGTTCTTC. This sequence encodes CASTRGRERNEQFF.

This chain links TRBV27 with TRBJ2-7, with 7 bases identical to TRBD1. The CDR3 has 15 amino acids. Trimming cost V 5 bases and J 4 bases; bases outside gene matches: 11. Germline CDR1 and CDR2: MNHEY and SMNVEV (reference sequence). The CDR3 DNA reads TGTGCCAGCAGTCTAGGAACAGGGGAAACTTACGAGCAGTACTTC. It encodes CASSLGTGETYEQYF.

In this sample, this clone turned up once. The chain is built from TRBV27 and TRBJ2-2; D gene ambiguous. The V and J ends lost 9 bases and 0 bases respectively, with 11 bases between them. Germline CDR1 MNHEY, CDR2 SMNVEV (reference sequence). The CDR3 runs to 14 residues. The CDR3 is CARIGETNTGELFF. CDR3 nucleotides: TGTGCCAGAATCGGTGAGACGAACACCGGGGAGCTGTTTTTT.

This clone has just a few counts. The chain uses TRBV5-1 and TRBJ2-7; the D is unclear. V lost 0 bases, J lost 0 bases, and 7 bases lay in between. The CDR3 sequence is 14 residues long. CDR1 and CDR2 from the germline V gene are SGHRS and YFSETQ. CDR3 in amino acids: CASSLVIFSYEQYF. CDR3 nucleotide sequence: TGCGCCAGCAGCTTGGTTATTTTCTCCTACGAGCAGTACTTC.

The CDR3 protein is CASSWRGLGGDTQYF. The CDR3 coding sequence is TGTGCCAGCAGCTGGCGGGGGTTGGGGGGGGATACGCAGTATTTT. The rearrangement joins TRBV11-2 to TRBJ2-3; TRBD2 agrees at 7 bases. CDR1 and CDR2 (germline): SGHAT, FQNNGV. V shed 4 bases, J shed 6 bases, and the junction held 10 bases outside the gene matches. CDR3 size: 15 residues. Supplemented by reference TRBV11-2 and TRBJ2-3, the full variable domain reads EAGVAQSPRYKIIEKRQSVAFWCNPISGHATLYWYQQILGQGPKLLIQFQNNGVVDDSQLPKDRFSAERLKGVDSTLKIQPAKLEDSAVYLCASSWRGLGGDTQYFGPGTRLTVL.

The CDR3 DNA reads TGTGCCGGGATGAGCGGATTCTCCTACGAGCAGTACTTC. Protein: CAGMSGFSYEQYF. J is TRBJ2-7 and V is TRBV30; a possible D gene is TRBD2 (5 bases). The CDR3 has 13 residues. V was cut by 8 bases and J by 0 bases, with 14 bases left in between. Looked up from germline, CDR1 is GTSNPN and CDR2 is SVGIG (reference sequence).

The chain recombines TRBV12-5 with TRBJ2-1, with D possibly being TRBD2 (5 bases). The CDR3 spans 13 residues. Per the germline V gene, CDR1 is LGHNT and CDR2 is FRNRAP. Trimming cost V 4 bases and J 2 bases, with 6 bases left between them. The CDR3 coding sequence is TGTGCTAGTGGTTCGACTACCTACAATGAGCAGTTCTTC. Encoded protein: CASGSTTYNEQFF. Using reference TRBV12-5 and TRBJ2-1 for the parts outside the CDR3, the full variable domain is DARVTQTPRHKVTEMGQEVTMRCQPILGHNTVFWYRQTMMQGLELLAYFRNRAPLDDSGMPKDRFSAEMPDATLATLKIQPSEPRDSAVYFCASGSTTYNEQFFGPGTRLTVL.

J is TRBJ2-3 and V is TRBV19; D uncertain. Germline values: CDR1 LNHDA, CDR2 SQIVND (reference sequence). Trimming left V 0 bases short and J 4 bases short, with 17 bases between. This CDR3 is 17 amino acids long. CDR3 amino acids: CASSIDQISFYADTQYF. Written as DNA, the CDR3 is TGTGCCAGTAGTATAGATCAAATTAGCTTTTATGCAGATACGCAGTATTTT.

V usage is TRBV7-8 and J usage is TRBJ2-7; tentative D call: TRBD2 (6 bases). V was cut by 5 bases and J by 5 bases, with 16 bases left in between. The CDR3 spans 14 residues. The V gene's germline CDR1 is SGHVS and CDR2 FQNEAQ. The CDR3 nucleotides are TGTGCCAGCAGCCAGTGGGGGGTTAGGGACGAGCAGTACTTC. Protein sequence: CASSQWGVRDEQYF.

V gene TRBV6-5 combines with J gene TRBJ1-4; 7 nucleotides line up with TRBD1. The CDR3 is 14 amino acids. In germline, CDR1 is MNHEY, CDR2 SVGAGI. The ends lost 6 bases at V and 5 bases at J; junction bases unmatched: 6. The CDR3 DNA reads TGTGCCAGCAGAACCGGGACAGTCAATGAAAAACTGTTTTTT. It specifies CASRTGTVNEKLFF.

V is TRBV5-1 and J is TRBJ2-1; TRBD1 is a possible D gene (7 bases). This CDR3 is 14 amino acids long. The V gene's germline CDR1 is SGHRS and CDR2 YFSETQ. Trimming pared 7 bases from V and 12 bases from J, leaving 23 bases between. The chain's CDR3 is CASLPGTQGVGQFF. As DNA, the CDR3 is TGCGCCAGCCTCCCCGGGACTCAGGGGGTGGGGCAGTTCTTC.

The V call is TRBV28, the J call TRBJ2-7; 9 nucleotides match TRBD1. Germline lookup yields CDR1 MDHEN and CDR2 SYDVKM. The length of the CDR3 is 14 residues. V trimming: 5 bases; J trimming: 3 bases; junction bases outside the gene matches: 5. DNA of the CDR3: TGTGCCAGCAGTCCAGGGACAGGGAGCTACGAGCAGTACTTC. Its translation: CASSPGTGSYEQYF.

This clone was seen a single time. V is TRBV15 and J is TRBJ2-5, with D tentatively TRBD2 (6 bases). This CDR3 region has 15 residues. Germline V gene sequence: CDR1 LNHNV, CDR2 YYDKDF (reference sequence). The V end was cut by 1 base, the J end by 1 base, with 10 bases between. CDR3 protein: CATSRAVSGQETQYF. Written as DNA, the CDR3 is TGTGCCACCAGCAGAGCGGTTAGCGGCCAAGAGACCCAGTACTTC.

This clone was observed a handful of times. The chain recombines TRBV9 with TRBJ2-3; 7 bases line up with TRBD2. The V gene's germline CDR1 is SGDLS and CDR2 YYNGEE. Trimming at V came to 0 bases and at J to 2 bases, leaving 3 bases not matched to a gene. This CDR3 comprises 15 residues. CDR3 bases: TGTGCCAGCAGCGTAGCGGGAGGTTTCACAGATACGCAGTATTTT. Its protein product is CASSVAGGFTDTQYF.

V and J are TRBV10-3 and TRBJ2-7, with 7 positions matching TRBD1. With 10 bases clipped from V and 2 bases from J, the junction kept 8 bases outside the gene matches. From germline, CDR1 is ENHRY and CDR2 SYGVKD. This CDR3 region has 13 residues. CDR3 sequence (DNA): TGTGCCACTTTAGGACAGGAACCCTACGAGCAGTACTTC. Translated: CATLGQEPYEQYF.

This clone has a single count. CDR3 DNA sequence: TGCGCCAGCAGTCAGGGAAATAGGGGTTCGGAGACCCAGTACTTC. Translation gives CASSQGNRGSETQYF. The chain uses TRBV5-1 and TRBJ2-5; perhaps TRBD1 as D (5 bases). This CDR3 comprises 15 residues. Germline V gene lookup returns CDR1 SGHRS and CDR2 YFSETQ. Between the trimmed V and J ends, which lost 5 bases and 5 bases, there was a span of 19 bases. The entire variable domain, with the rest obtained from reference TRBV5-1 and TRBJ2-5, is as follows: KAGVTQTPRYLIKTRGQQVTLSCSPISGHRSVSWYQQTPGQGLQFLFEYFSETQRNKGNFPGRFSGRQFSNSRSEMNVSTLELGDSALYLCASSQGNRGSETQYFGPGTRLLVL.

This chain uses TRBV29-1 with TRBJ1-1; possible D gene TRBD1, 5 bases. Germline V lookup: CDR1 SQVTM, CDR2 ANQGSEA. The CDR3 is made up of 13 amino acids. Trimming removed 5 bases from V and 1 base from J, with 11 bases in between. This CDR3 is CSVSRGGNTEAFF. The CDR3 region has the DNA TGCAGCGTTTCAAGGGGAGGGAACACTGAAGCTTTCTTT.

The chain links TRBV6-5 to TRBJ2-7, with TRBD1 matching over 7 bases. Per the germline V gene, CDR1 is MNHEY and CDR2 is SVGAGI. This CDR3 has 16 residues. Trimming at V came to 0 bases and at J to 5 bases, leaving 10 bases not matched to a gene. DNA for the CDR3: TGTGCCAGCAGTTACTCGACAGGGCTTGGGGTAAACGAGCAGTACTTC. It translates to CASSYSTGLGVNEQYF.

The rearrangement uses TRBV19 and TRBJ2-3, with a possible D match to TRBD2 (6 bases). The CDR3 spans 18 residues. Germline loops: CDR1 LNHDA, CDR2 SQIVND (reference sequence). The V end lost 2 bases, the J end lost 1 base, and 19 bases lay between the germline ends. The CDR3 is CASSIYGIAATGTDTQYF. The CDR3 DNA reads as TGTGCCAGTAGTATATATGGTATAGCGGCTACGGGCACAGATACGCAGTATTTT.

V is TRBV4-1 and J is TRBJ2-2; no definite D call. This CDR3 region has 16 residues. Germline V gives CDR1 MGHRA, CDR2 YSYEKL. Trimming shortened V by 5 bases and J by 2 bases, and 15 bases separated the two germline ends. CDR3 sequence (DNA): TGCGCCAGCAGCAACTCTAACCTACCCAACACCGGGGAGCTGTTTTTT. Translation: CASSNSNLPNTGELFF.

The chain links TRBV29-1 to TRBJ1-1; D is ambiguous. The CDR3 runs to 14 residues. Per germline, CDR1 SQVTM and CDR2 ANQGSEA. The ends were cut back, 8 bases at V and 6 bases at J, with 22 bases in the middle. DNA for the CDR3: TGCAGCTCTGCCCCGGGAGCTAGTAATTCTGAAGCTTTCTTT. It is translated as CSSAPGASNSEAFF.

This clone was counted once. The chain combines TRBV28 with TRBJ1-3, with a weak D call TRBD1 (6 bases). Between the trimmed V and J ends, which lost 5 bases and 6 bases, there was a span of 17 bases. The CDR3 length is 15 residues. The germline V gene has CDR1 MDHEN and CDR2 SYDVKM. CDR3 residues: CASSLGGGFINTIYF. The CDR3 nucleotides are TGTGCCAGCAGTCTAGGGGGGGGCTTCATAAACACCATATATTTT.

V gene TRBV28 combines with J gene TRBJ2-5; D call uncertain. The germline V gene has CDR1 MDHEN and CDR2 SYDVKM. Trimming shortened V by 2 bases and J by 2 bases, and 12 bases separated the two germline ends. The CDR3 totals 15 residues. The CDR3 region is CASSLRLVRQETQYF. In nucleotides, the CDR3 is TGTGCCAGCAGTTTAAGGCTAGTTCGGCAAGAGACCCAGTACTTC.

CDR3 region: CASSYKLGNYGYTF. The CDR3 DNA reads TGTGCCAGCAGTTATAAGCTAGGAAACTATGGCTACACCTTC. V gene TRBV6-5 combines with J gene TRBJ1-2; D unresolved. The V gene lost 3 bases and the J gene lost 2 bases, with 10 bases spanning the gap. CDR1 and CDR2 (germline): MNHEY, SVGAGI. CDR3 size: 14 residues.

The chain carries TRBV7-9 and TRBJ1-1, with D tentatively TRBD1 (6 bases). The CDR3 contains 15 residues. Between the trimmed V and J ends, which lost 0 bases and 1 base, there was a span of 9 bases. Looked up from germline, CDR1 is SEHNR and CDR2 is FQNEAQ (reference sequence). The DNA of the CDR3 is TGTGCCAGCAGCTTAGCGGCAGGGGCGAACACTGAAGCTTTCTTT. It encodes CASSLAAGANTEAFF.

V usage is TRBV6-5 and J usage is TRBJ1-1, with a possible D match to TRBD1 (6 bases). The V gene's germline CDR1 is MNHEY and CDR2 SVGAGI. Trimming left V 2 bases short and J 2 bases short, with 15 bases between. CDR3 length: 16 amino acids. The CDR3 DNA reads TGTGCCAGCAGTTACACCAGTCAGGGGAGCAACACTGAAGCTTTCTTT. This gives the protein CASSYTSQGSNTEAFF.